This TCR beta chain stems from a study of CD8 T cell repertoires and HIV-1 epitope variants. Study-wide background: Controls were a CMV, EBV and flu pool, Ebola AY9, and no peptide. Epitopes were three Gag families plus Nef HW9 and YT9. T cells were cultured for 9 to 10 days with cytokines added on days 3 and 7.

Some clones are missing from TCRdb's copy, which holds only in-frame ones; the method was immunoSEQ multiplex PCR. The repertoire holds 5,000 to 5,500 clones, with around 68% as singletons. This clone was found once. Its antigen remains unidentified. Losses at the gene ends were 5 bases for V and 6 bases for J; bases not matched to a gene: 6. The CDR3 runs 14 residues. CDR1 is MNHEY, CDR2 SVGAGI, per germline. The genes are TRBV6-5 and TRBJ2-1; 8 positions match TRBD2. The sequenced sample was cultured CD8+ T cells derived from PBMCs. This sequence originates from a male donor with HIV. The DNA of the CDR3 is TGTGCCAGCAGTCCACCCGCGGGGGGCAATGAGCAGTTCTTC. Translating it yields CASSPPAGGNEQFF.